This T cell receptor (beta chain) stems from a study of T cell repertoires in cytomegalovirus infection. About the study: Public signatures in TCR beta pointed to CMV infection and matching HLA type. Study-wide results and limits: HLA-C-restricted, CMV-specific TCR beta clonotypes were dominant ex vivo. Carriage of CMV together with the relevant HLA was identifiable through cumulative public TCR beta family frequency.

Germline V gives CDR1 SGHTA, CDR2 FQGNSA. This CDR3 is built from 15 residues. The V gene end was trimmed by 1 base and the J gene end by 10 bases; junction bases not matched to a gene: 10. MiXCR, applied by TCRdb to the reads, yields one record per CDR3 protein. The sample shows roughly 310,000 distinct CDR3 sequences, 15% to 20% of them seen only once. In its sample, this clonotype was seen many times. Its antigen is as yet unknown. This clonotype was sampled from a human donor in good health (CMV status not recorded). Some clones in this sample may be carry-over from other donors' samples. Sequencing input: PBMCs. This chain connects TRBV7-2 to TRBJ1-2; the match to TRBD1 covers 9 bases. The CDR3: CASSLGLGTGSTYTF. CDR3 bases: TGTGCCAGCAGCTTAGGATTGGGGACAGGGTCAACCTACACCTTC.